The 31 T cell receptor beta chains listed next were all sequenced from one sample in a study of low-dose radiotherapy and immunotherapy resistance in tumors. Alpha and beta chains were covered, as first-strand cDNA relied on TRAV- and TRBV-specific primers. With a constant-region primer and a V-primer adapter, TCRs were subjected to roughly 20 PCR cycles of amplification. TCRdb reprocessed the reads with MiXCR, giving one entry per CDR3 protein. The data show tens of thousands of distinct CDR3 sequences, with less than 25% seen just once and 5.7% held by the top ten. Stated time point: before trial treatment. This specimen was PBMCs, taken before treatment. These receptors originate from a male donor with prostate cancer.

This clonotype came up many times. The chain joins TRBV5-1 to TRBJ2-1; 11 bases are shared with TRBD1. V lost 4 bases, J lost 10 bases, and 4 bases stayed unmatched. The CDR3 sequence is 13 residues long. Germline CDR1 reads SGHRS; CDR2 reads YFSETQ. The DNA for the CDR3 is TGCGCCAGCAGCCCGGACAGGGGGCGGGAGCAGTTCTTC. This translates into CASSPDRGREQFF.

The chain employs TRBV28 and TRBJ2-1, with 9 bases that match TRBD1. Germline V gives CDR1 MDHEN, CDR2 SYDVKM. Germline trimming cut 3 bases from V and 16 bases from J; bases unmatched to any gene: 16. The CDR3 spans 15 residues. The CDR3 DNA sequence: TGTGCCAGCAGTTTTTTTTTTTGGCGGGACAGGGTTCTCTTCTTC. It yields the protein CASSFFFWRDRVLFF.

Turning to this clonotype: A far larger clone is just one base off, so this is likely a read error. The genes are TRBV27 and TRBJ2-7; D is uncertain. CDR1 and CDR2 (germline): MNHEY, SMNVEV (reference sequence). V was pared by 5 bases and J by 7 bases, with 21 bases between. This CDR3 is built from 15 residues. The CDR3 reads CASSTSRVTYNEQYF. The CDR3 DNA reads TGTGCCAGCAGTACCTCTAGGGTAACCTACAATGAGCAGTACTTC.

The chain uses TRBV11-1 and TRBJ2-1; 10 bases are a match to TRBD2. Germline CDR1 is SGHAT and CDR2 is FQDESV (reference sequence). The CDR3 covers 15 residues. The ends lost 11 bases at V and 2 bases at J; junction bases unmatched: 9. CDR3 sequence (DNA): TGTGCCGGGGGGATTCTAGCGGGAGCCTACAATGAGCAGTTCTTC. Protein sequence: CAGGILAGAYNEQFF.

This clonotype was counted ten times or more. The genes are TRBV28 and TRBJ1-2, with D possibly being TRBD1 (5 bases). In germline, CDR1 is MDHEN, CDR2 SYDVKM. This CDR3 has 11 amino acids. Between the trimmed V and J ends, which lost 3 bases and 10 bases, there was a span of 9 bases. For the CDR3, the DNA is TGTGCCAGCAGTTTCACAGGAGACTACACCTTC. As protein: CASSFTGDYTF.

This clonotype appeared once. This chain connects TRBV9 to TRBJ1-2, with D perhaps matching TRBD1 (6 bases). Per the germline V gene, CDR1 is SGDLS and CDR2 is YYNGEE. The CDR3 runs 13 residues. V was clipped by 4 bases and J by 7 bases, with 14 bases between them. The CDR3 here is CASSPIQGAGYTF. For the CDR3, the DNA is TGTGCCAGCAGCCCAATACAGGGAGCTGGCTACACCTTC.

This clonotype was recorded many times. This chain joins TRBV28 and TRBJ2-7; D tentatively fits TRBD1 or TRBD2 (5 bases each). The V gene's germline CDR1 is MDHEN and CDR2 SYDVKM. V was pared by 2 bases and J by 2 bases, with 10 bases between. The CDR3 extends over 14 amino acids. The CDR3 DNA sequence: TGTGCCAGCAGTTTAATGAGGGGCCCCTACGAGCAGTACTTC. Translating it yields CASSLMRGPYEQYF.

In the case of this clonotype: This may stem from a read error, because a much larger clone lies one nucleotide away. The gene calls are TRBV7-9 and TRBJ2-1; D remains unclear. In germline, CDR1 is SEHNR, CDR2 FQNEAQ (reference sequence). CDR3 length equals 14 residues. Between the trimmed V and J ends, which lost 7 bases and 3 bases, there was a span of 13 bases. This CDR3 is CASTVPHLYNEQFF. In nucleotides, the CDR3 is TGTGCCAGCACCGTGCCCCACCTCTACAATGAGCAGTTCTTC.

This clonotype turned up a few times. This rearrangement joins TRBV28 to TRBJ1-6; TRBD1 might be the D (5 bases). The V and J ends lost 7 bases and 7 bases respectively, with 17 bases between them. Germline V gives CDR1 MDHEN, CDR2 SYDVKM. The CDR3 has 15 amino acids. The CDR3 DNA follows: TGTGCCAGCATCTACGGGACCGATAAAAATTCACCCCTCCACTTT. It is translated as CASIYGTDKNSPLHF.

This clonotype was recorded at least ten times. The V call is TRBV28, the J call TRBJ1-1; D ambiguous. Between the trimmed V and J ends, which lost 7 bases and 1 base, there was a span of 4 bases. Germline CDR1 MDHEN, CDR2 SYDVKM. This CDR3 comprises 11 residues. The CDR3, as DNA: TGTGCCAGCATGGAGAACACTGAAGCTTTCTTT. It is translated as CASMENTEAFF.

This clonotype was found many times. The chain employs TRBV4-1 and TRBJ2-1; D might be TRBD2 (6 bases). There are 15 residues in the CDR3. CDR1 MGHRA and CDR2 YSYEKL come from the germline V gene. The V end lost 3 bases, the J end lost 3 bases, and 12 bases lay between the germline ends. DNA of the CDR3: TGCGCCAGCAGCCATGGGGGGAGTAACTACAATGAGCAGTTCTTC. Translating it yields CASSHGGSNYNEQFF.

There are many counts of this clonotype. The chain employs TRBV11-2 and TRBJ2-7; tentative D call: TRBD2 (6 bases). The CDR3 is 16 amino acids. Trimming removed 5 bases from V and 3 bases from J, with 20 bases in between. Per the germline V gene, CDR1 is SGHAT and CDR2 is FQNNGV. CDR3 in amino acids: CASSPLGGTNYYEQYF. Written as DNA, the CDR3 is TGTGCCAGCAGCCCCCTCGGGGGTACGAACTACTACGAGCAGTACTTC.

This clonotype was counted at least ten times. The V call is TRBV10-3, the J call TRBJ2-7, with D unresolved. Trimming cost V 5 bases and J 1 base, with 6 bases left between them. CDR3 length equals 12 residues. Germline assignment: CDR1 ENHRY and CDR2 SYGVKD. CDR3 DNA: TGTGCCATCAGTCCCTCTTCCTACGAGCAGTACTTC. It is translated as CAISPSSYEQYF.

This clonotype appeared many times. The chain recombines TRBV5-1 with TRBJ1-2, with unresolved D. CDR1 is SGHRS, CDR2 YFSETQ, per germline. V lost 5 bases and J 7 bases, leaving 12 bases between the germline ends. The CDR3 contains 12 residues. The DNA for the CDR3 is TGCGCCAGCAGGATGGAGGGTATTGGCTACACCTTC. This sequence encodes CASRMEGIGYTF.

This clonotype was seen ten or more times. The chain links TRBV29-1 to TRBJ2-7; D unresolved. Germline CDR1 reads SQVTM; CDR2 reads ANQGSEA. Trimming removed 2 bases at V and 0 bases at J, with 5 bases between. The CDR3 spans 12 residues. The CDR3 sequence: CSVEMPSYEQYF. The CDR3 DNA reads TGCAGCGTTGAAATGCCCTCCTACGAGCAGTACTTC.

This clonotype was seen at least ten times. The rearrangement joins TRBV5-1 to TRBJ1-1; D is perhaps TRBD1 (6 bases). The germline V gene has CDR1 SGHRS and CDR2 YFSETQ. Trimming removed 4 bases at V and 5 bases at J, with 12 bases between. The CDR3 covers 13 residues. The CDR3 loop is CASSTGQKTEAFF. The CDR3 bases are TGCGCCAGCAGCACCGGACAGAAGACTGAAGCTTTCTTT.

This clonotype has a count of ten or more. The J gene is TRBJ2-7, the V gene TRBV18; D might be TRBD1 (7 bases). Germline V gene data show CDR1 as KGHSH and CDR2 as LQKENI. Trimming stripped 1 base from V and 4 bases from J, with 20 bases between. There are 17 residues in the CDR3. The CDR3 DNA reads TGTGCCAGCTCACCACGGGCTTCTGACAGGGAGGTTTACGAGCAGTACTTC. It encodes CASSPRASDREVYEQYF. Complete variable domain (other parts from reference TRBV18 and TRBJ2-7): NAGVMQNPRHLVRRRGQEARLRCSPMKGHSHVYWYRQLPEEGLKFMVYLQKENIIDESGMPKERFSAEFPKEGPSILRIQQVVRGDSAAYFCASSPRASDREVYEQYFGPGTRLTVT.

This clonotype was counted at least ten times. The chain is built from TRBV28 and TRBJ2-7, with TRBD1 matching 7 bases. The ends lost 5 bases at V and 5 bases at J; junction bases unmatched: 9. Germline V gene data show CDR1 as MDHEN and CDR2 as SYDVKM. This CDR3 is 14 amino acids long. DNA of the CDR3: TGTGCCAGCAGTGTCCAAACAGGGGCCCACGAGCAGTACTTC. As protein: CASSVQTGAHEQYF.

The sample holds many counts of this clonotype. The chain couples TRBV21-1 to TRBJ2-2; no DNA check was done on the table's D call, TRBD1. TRBV21-1 is a pseudogene. There are 15 residues in the CDR3. The CDR3 DNA reads as TGTGCCAGCAGCAAAGAGGACAGGAACACCGGGGAGCTGTTTTTT. Its protein product is CASSKEDRNTGELFF.

This rearrangement joins TRBV7-9 to TRBJ2-2; perhaps TRBD2 as D (7 bases). CDR1 is SEHNR and CDR2 is FQNEAQ in the germline V gene (reference sequence). The CDR3 runs 16 residues. Trimming took 5 bases from V and 0 from J, leaving 13 bases between them. Written as DNA, the CDR3 is TGTGCCAGCAGCCCTACGGGGGGCTCGAACACCGGGGAGCTGTTTTTT. This encodes CASSPTGGSNTGELFF.

This clonotype was seen at least ten times. One junction end does not reproduce the germline sequence, and a read error may be involved. V gene TRBV2 combines with J gene TRBJ2-5, with D possibly matching TRBD2 (6 bases). The CDR3 sequence is 17 residues long. Germline V gives CDR1 SNHLY, CDR2 FYNNEI. The chain's CDR3 is CASSEAPRGLTQKTQYF. The CDR3 DNA sequence: TGTGCCAGCAGTGAAGCCCCCCGGGGACTGACCCAAAAGACCCAGTACTTC.

This clonotype was observed at least ten times. J is TRBJ1-1 and V is TRBV3-1, with 9 bases that match TRBD1. From germline, CDR1 is LGHDT and CDR2 YNNKEL (reference sequence). V lost 8 bases to trimming and J lost 1 base; unmatched junction nucleotides: 5. The CDR3 sequence is 14 residues long. CDR3 residues: CASRRGQGNTEAFF. CDR3 DNA: TGTGCCAGCCGGCGGGGACAGGGGAACACTGAAGCTTTCTTT.

The genes are TRBV28 and TRBJ2-7; TRBD1 agrees at 7 bases. The junction had 3 bases not matched to a gene; V was cut back by 5 bases and J by 2 bases. Per germline, CDR1 MDHEN and CDR2 SYDVKM. CDR3 length equals 13 residues. The chain's CDR3 is CASSRQGTYEQYF. The CDR3 DNA reads TGTGCCAGCAGTAGACAGGGAACCTACGAGCAGTACTTC.

In its sample, this clonotype was seen a few times. Since a much larger clone is just one base distant, this may be a read error. V gene TRBV28 combines with J gene TRBJ2-7; D is unclear. Between the trimmed V and J ends, which lost 10 bases and 1 base, there was a span of 8 bases. CDR1 and CDR2 from the germline V gene are MDHEN and SYDVKM. This CDR3 is built from 11 residues. CDR3 amino acids: CAIQRSYEQYF. The DNA of the CDR3 is TGTGCCATACAGAGGTCCTACGAGCAGTACTTC.

Ten or more counts support this clonotype. The V call is TRBV7-6, the J call TRBJ2-5; D ambiguous. The CDR3 totals 16 residues. Germline V gene data show CDR1 as SGHVS and CDR2 as FNYEAQ. The V gene lost 3 bases and the J gene lost 1 base, with 15 bases spanning the gap. DNA for the CDR3: TGTGCCAGCAGCTTGTTCCCCACCGGGCCCCAAGAGACCCAGTACTTC. Translation gives CASSLFPTGPQETQYF.

This clonotype was found many times. The chain combines TRBV29-1 with TRBJ2-7; a weak D match, TRBD2 (6 bases). Trimming pared 6 bases from V and 0 bases from J, leaving 21 bases between. Germline V lookup: CDR1 SQVTM, CDR2 ANQGSEA. This CDR3 spans 16 amino acids. The CDR3 bases are TGCAGCGTCGTCCCCGTCCGTAGCGGAAGCTCCTACGAGCAGTACTTC. The encoded protein is CSVVPVRSGSSYEQYF.

To note about this clonotype: A much larger clonotype is one base distant, so this may be a read error. This sequence joins TRBV28 and TRBJ1-1; 8 nucleotides match TRBD1. With V trimmed by 5 bases and J by 1 base, 3 bases remained unmatched. Germline values: CDR1 MDHEN, CDR2 SYDVKM. The CDR3 loop spans 14 amino acids. CDR3 amino acids: CASSIGTGNTEAFF. The DNA of the CDR3 is TGTGCCAGCAGTATCGGGACAGGGAACACTGAAGCTTTCTTT.

This clonotype has more than one count but fewer than ten. The chain combines TRBV6-4 with TRBJ2-3; 8 positions match TRBD2. The CDR3 loop spans 16 amino acids. Germline CDR1 and CDR2: MRHNA and SNTAGT. The V gene end was trimmed by 0 bases and the J gene end by 0 bases; junction bases not matched to a gene: 2. The CDR3 DNA sequence: TGTGCCAGCAGTGACTCCGCGGGAGGAAGCACAGATACGCAGTATTTT. Translation: CASSDSAGGSTDTQYF.

This clonotype was detected ten times or more. The rearrangement joins TRBV19 to TRBJ1-5, with D unresolved. Between the trimmed V and J ends, which lost 5 bases and 0 bases, there was a span of 14 bases. Germline V gives CDR1 LNHDA, CDR2 SQIVND (reference sequence). The CDR3 runs 16 residues. CDR3 coding DNA: TGTGCCAGTAGTGGCCAGGACCTTAATAGCAATCAGCCCCAGCATTTT. This translates into CASSGQDLNSNQPQHF.

This clonotype was counted only a few times. A much more abundant neighbour one base away suggests this may be a read error. The CDR3 DNA reads TGTGCCAGCAGTTACTCAAGGGCTGGAAACACCATATATTTT. Its translation is CASSYSRAGNTIYF. This chain links TRBV6-5 with TRBJ1-3; no clear D gene. The CDR3 is made up of 14 amino acids. V shed 0 bases and J shed 2 bases, with 5 bases lying between them. CDR1 is MNHEY, CDR2 SVGAGI, per germline.

On this clonotype: This clone may be a read error of a much larger clone one base away. Since the CDR3 does not end with the conserved phenylalanine or tryptophan, this likely comes from a read error. This chain connects TRBV27 to TRBJ2-7; 8 bases agree with TRBD2. V shed 3 bases and J 6 bases; nucleotides not matched to a gene: 7. Germline V gene sequence: CDR1 MNHEY, CDR2 SMNVEV (reference sequence). The CDR3 sequence is 14 residues long. The CDR3 sequence is CASSFLAGSIEQYI. As DNA, the CDR3 is TGTGCCAGCAGTTTTTTAGCGGGATCGATCGAGCAGTACATC.